This passage covers 28 T cell receptor beta chains from one sample sequenced in a study of OX40 agonist ivuxolimab in advanced cancers. The method was immunoSEQ multiplex PCR; TCRdb's version includes in-frame clones alone and lacks a portion of them. The sample holds around 50,000 clones, roughly nine tenths seen once. The starting material was CD4+ or CD8+ T cells sorted from blood, obtained in a trial of the OX40 agonist ivuxolimab. The receptors shown here come from an adult with an advanced solid tumor such as melanoma, head and neck, liver or kidney cancer.

The chain carries TRBV10-3 and TRBJ2-5, with 7 bases matching TRBD2. The V and J ends lost 3 bases and 7 bases, in that order; junction bases with no gene match: 5. The CDR3 has 13 residues. CDR1 ENHRY and CDR2 SYGVKD come from the germline V gene. CDR3 sequence reads: CAISDQGEGTQYF. The CDR3 coding sequence is TGTGCCATCAGTGATCAAGGGGAGGGGACCCAGTACTTC.

This clone has only a few counts. The chain links TRBV6-1 to TRBJ2-7, with 9 bases lining up with TRBD1. This CDR3 has 15 residues. The V and J ends lost 8 bases and 1 base, in that order; junction bases with no gene match: 9. CDR1 is MNHNS and CDR2 is SASEGT in the germline V gene. CDR3 DNA sequence: TGTGCCAGCGACCGGCTTGGGACAGGGTCCTACGAGCAGTACTTC. Translation: CASDRLGTGSYEQYF.

V gene TRBV6-5 combines with J gene TRBJ1-6, with TRBD1 identical over 10 bases. Trimming at V came to 8 bases and at J to 8 bases, leaving 0 bases not matched to a gene. Germline values: CDR1 MNHEY, CDR2 SVGAGI. The length of the CDR3 is 12 residues. The DNA of the CDR3 is TGTGCCAGCGGGACAGGGGATTCACCCCTCCACTTT. Translated, it gives CASGTGDSPLHF.

V is TRBV2 and J is TRBJ2-1, with TRBD2 identical over 9 bases. The CDR3 length is 15 residues. The J segment lost 6 bases and the V segment lost 7 bases, leaving 10 bases of the junction unmatched. CDR1 is SNHLY and CDR2 is FYNNEI in the germline V gene. The CDR3 DNA is TGTGCCAGCACCTTGGGCGGGAGGGCCCTCAATGAGCAGTTCTTC. Its protein is CASTLGGRALNEQFF. Drawing the rest from reference TRBV2 and TRBJ2-1, the complete variable domain is EPEVTQTPSHQVTQMGQEVILRCVPISNHLYFYWYRQILGQKVEFLVSFYNNEISEKSEIFDDQFSVERPDGSNFTLKIRSTKLEDSAMYFCASTLGGRALNEQFFGPGTRLTVL.

The chain carries TRBV4-1 and TRBJ2-7, with TRBD1 matching 11 bases. CDR1 MGHRA and CDR2 YSYEKL come from the germline V gene. V lost 4 bases, J lost 3 bases, and 8 bases stayed unmatched. This CDR3 comprises 16 residues. The CDR3 nucleotides read TGCGCCAGCAGCCCTCAGGGGGGACAGGGGGTCTACGAGCAGTACTTC. Amino acid sequence: CASSPQGGQGVYEQYF.

The gene calls are TRBV7-8 and TRBJ1-1; a weak D match, TRBD1 (5 bases). Per germline, CDR1 SGHVS and CDR2 FQNEAQ. The CDR3 sequence is 15 residues long. Trimming took off 5 bases at V and 1 base at J, with 14 bases between the two ends. CDR3 in DNA: TGTGCCAGCAGCCCCCTTTCCGGGGGGAACACTGAAGCTTTCTTT. Protein product: CASSPLSGGNTEAFF.

The chain has TRBV5-1 and TRBJ2-2; 9 bases fit TRBD2. V lost 4 bases and J lost 6; bases outside the gene matches: 10. The CDR3 contains 16 residues. Germline lookup yields CDR1 SGHRS and CDR2 YFSETQ. CDR3 amino acids: CASSPPVAGEAGELFF. CDR3 nucleotides: TGCGCCAGCAGCCCGCCAGTAGCGGGAGAGGCCGGGGAGCTGTTTTTT.

CDR3 coding DNA: TGTGCCAGCAGTTTGAGGGCTGATGAAAAACTGTTTTTT. Translating gives CASSLRADEKLFF. The chain has TRBV28 and TRBJ1-4; D remains ambiguous. The CDR3 length is 13 residues. Trimming took off 3 bases at V and 6 bases at J, with 8 bases between the two ends. Germline lookup yields CDR1 MDHEN and CDR2 SYDVKM.

The chain couples TRBV30 to TRBJ2-2; D perhaps matches TRBD2 (5 bases). The CDR3 has 14 residues. Trimming took off 1 base at V and 7 bases at J, with 13 bases between the two ends. Germline V CDR1 and CDR2: GTSNPN, SVGIG (reference sequence). This chain's CDR3 is CAWSGGVVGGELFF. The CDR3 DNA follows: TGTGCCTGGAGTGGGGGAGTAGTGGGCGGGGAGCTGTTTTTT. Variable domain in full (rest from reference TRBV30 and TRBJ2-2): SQTIHQWPATLVQPVGSPLSLECTVEGTSNPNLYWYRQAAGRGLQLLFYSVGIGQISSEVPQNLSASRPQDRQFILSSKKLLLSDSGFYLCAWSGGVVGGELFFGEGSRLTVL.

CDR3 amino acids: CASSLFGDYGYTF. In nucleotides, the CDR3 is TGTGCCAGCAGTTTATTTGGGGATTATGGCTACACCTTC. This rearrangement joins TRBV28 to TRBJ1-2; D call uncertain. The CDR3 is made up of 13 amino acids. Germline CDR1 MDHEN, CDR2 SYDVKM. The germline V and J ends were trimmed by 1 base and 5 bases, with 8 bases remaining between them.

The chain carries TRBV4-1 and TRBJ1-5; D is uncertain. Germline lookup yields CDR1 MGHRA and CDR2 YSYEKL. V was pared by 1 base and J by 7 bases, with 14 bases between. The CDR3 has 15 amino acids. This CDR3 reads CASSQGSRFEQPQHF. In DNA, the CDR3 is TGCGCCAGCAGCCAAGGGAGCAGATTCGAGCAGCCCCAGCATTTT.

The V call is TRBV7-3, the J call TRBJ2-5; no reliable D call. Trimming took 5 bases from V and 0 from J, leaving 10 bases between them. Germline V gene data show CDR1 as SGHTA and CDR2 as FQGTGA. The CDR3 has 14 residues. In nucleotides, the CDR3 is TGTGCCAGCAGCCCGGACGGTTACCAAGAGACCCAGTACTTC. It encodes CASSPDGYQETQYF.

This rearrangement joins TRBV12-5 to TRBJ1-1, with a weak D call TRBD1 (5 bases). Trimming took off 1 base at V and 6 bases at J, with 12 bases between the two ends. This CDR3 comprises 14 residues. CDR1 LGHNT and CDR2 FRNRAP come from the germline V gene. CDR3 in DNA: TGTGCTAGTGGTTTGGGACAGCAGAGCTCTGAAGCTTTCTTT. Its translation is CASGLGQQSSEAFF.

The rearrangement links TRBV7-3 to TRBJ2-1; D tentatively fits TRBD1 or TRBD2 (6 bases each). Trimming removed 5 bases at V and 2 bases at J, with 16 bases between. The CDR3 is 16 amino acids. Germline V gene sequence: CDR1 SGHTA, CDR2 FQGTGA. Here the CDR3 reads CASSVTGGIPYNEQFF. The CDR3, as DNA: TGTGCCAGCAGCGTGACAGGCGGGATCCCCTACAATGAGCAGTTCTTC.

The table lists this clone with a few counts. The chain uses TRBV2 and TRBJ1-4; tentatively, D is TRBD1 (6 bases). Trimming pared 6 bases from V and 6 bases from J, leaving 20 bases between. In germline, CDR1 is SNHLY, CDR2 FYNNEI. The CDR3 contains 16 residues. This chain's CDR3 is CASSQGRGGAYEKLFF. The CDR3 DNA reads TGTGCCAGCAGCCAAGGGAGGGGGGGCGCGTATGAAAAACTGTTTTTT.

The rearrangement joins TRBV6-6 to TRBJ2-7, with 9 bases aligning to TRBD2. This CDR3 region has 15 residues. The J segment lost 1 base and the V segment lost 5 bases, leaving 6 bases of the junction unmatched. Germline V gene data show CDR1 as MNHNY and CDR2 as SVGAGI (reference sequence). As DNA, the CDR3 is TGTGCCAGCAGTCCCCGGAGCGGGGGGTCCTACGAGCAGTACTTC. Protein sequence: CASSPRSGGSYEQYF.

The rearrangement joins TRBV28 to TRBJ1-2, with D perhaps matching TRBD1 (5 bases). The V end lost 5 bases, the J end lost 7 bases, and 17 bases lay between the germline ends. There are 14 residues in the CDR3. Germline loops: CDR1 MDHEN, CDR2 SYDVKM. The CDR3 DNA reads as TGTGCCAGCAGTCTTAGGGGCAGGGCGGGTGGCTACACCTTC. This translates into CASSLRGRAGGYTF.

V is TRBV9 and J is TRBJ2-1; 11 bases agree with TRBD2. The germline CDR1 and CDR2 sequences are SGDLS and YYNGEE. This CDR3 contains 15 residues. V shed 3 bases, J shed 7 bases, and the junction held 6 bases outside the gene matches. The CDR3 loop is CASSATSGSFNEQFF. CDR3 sequence (DNA): TGTGCCAGCAGCGCAACTAGCGGGAGTTTTAATGAGCAGTTCTTC.

This chain links TRBV18 with TRBJ2-2; TRBD2 aligns across 8 bases. The ends lost 3 bases at V and 1 base at J; junction bases unmatched: 4. The CDR3 has 16 residues. CDR1 and CDR2 from the germline V gene are KGHSH and LQKENI. CDR3 DNA: TGTGCCAGCTCACCGCGGCTAGCGGGGAACACCGGGGAGCTGTTTTTT. Its protein product is CASSPRLAGNTGELFF.

This chain links TRBV28 with TRBJ1-5; a weak D match, TRBD1 (5 bases). CDR3 length: 14 amino acids. Germline V gene sequence: CDR1 MDHEN, CDR2 SYDVKM. Trimming left V 5 bases short and J 10 bases short, with 18 bases between. The CDR3 is CASSPTGPREPQHF. The CDR3 DNA is TGTGCCAGCAGTCCCACCGGGCCCAGGGAACCCCAGCATTTT.

In this sample, this clone turned up a few times. This chain uses TRBV5-8 with TRBJ2-3, with 10 bases matching TRBD2. The J segment lost 1 base and the V segment lost 2 bases, leaving 4 bases of the junction unmatched. This CDR3 has 16 amino acids. From germline, CDR1 is SGHTS and CDR2 YDEGEE. CDR3 protein: CASSFQLAGRTDTQYF. The DNA for the CDR3 is TGTGCCAGCAGCTTTCAACTAGCGGGACGCACAGATACGCAGTATTTT.

DNA for the CDR3: TGTGCCAGCAGCTTCGAGGCAGGCCGATATAATTCACCCCTCCACTTT. Translated: CASSFEAGRYNSPLHF. The V gene is TRBV7-6, the J gene TRBJ1-6; D remains ambiguous. This CDR3 is 16 amino acids long. The V and J ends lost 3 bases and 4 bases respectively, with 13 bases between them. The germline V gene has CDR1 SGHVS and CDR2 FNYEAQ.

This clone was observed a handful of times. The rearrangement uses TRBV6-6 and TRBJ1-5, with D perhaps matching TRBD1 (6 bases). CDR1 MNHNY and CDR2 SVGAGI come from the germline V gene (reference sequence). With 5 bases removed from V and 5 bases from J, the gap between germline ends came to 13 bases. The CDR3 has 14 amino acids. In DNA, the CDR3 is TGTGCCAGCAGTAAACAGGGAGGGGATCAGCCCCAGCATTTT. It translates to CASSKQGGDQPQHF.

DNA for the CDR3: TGCAGCGTACGGATCGGGGGGACCTACGAGCAGTACTTC. It codes for CSVRIGGTYEQYF. The genes are TRBV29-1 and TRBJ2-7, with 7 nucleotides matching TRBD2. Losses at the gene ends were 6 bases for V and 2 bases for J; bases not matched to a gene: 7. CDR1 SQVTM and CDR2 ANQGSEA come from the germline V gene. This CDR3 is built from 13 residues.

The chain carries TRBV6-5 and TRBJ2-3; 9 bases are shared with TRBD1. Germline CDR1 MNHEY, CDR2 SVGAGI. The CDR3 is 15 amino acids. Trimming at V came to 5 bases and at J to 6 bases, leaving 9 bases not matched to a gene. In DNA form, the CDR3 reads TGTGCCAGCAGTCTAACCGGGACAGGGTGGGATACGCAGTATTTT. Translation: CASSLTGTGWDTQYF.

This chain links TRBV29-1 with TRBJ2-7; TRBD1 agrees at 9 bases. CDR1 is SQVTM and CDR2 is ANQGSEA in the germline V gene. This CDR3 has 12 residues. V dropped 7 bases and J dropped 0; count of bases not matched to a gene: 1. In DNA, the CDR3 is TGCAGCGCGGGACAGGGCTCCTACGAGCAGTACTTC. Translation: CSAGQGSYEQYF.

This CDR3 is CASSYSDRSPAFF. CDR3 DNA sequence: TGTGCCAGCAGTTACTCGGATAGAAGCCCAGCTTTCTTT. The chain has TRBV6-6 and TRBJ1-1; D not certain. This CDR3 is built from 13 residues. V was shortened by 0 bases and J by 10 bases, with 12 bases between the two germline ends. Germline V lookup: CDR1 MNHNY, CDR2 SVGAGI (reference sequence).

J is TRBJ1-1 and V is TRBV5-4; 7 nucleotides align to TRBD1. The CDR3 sequence is 15 residues long. CDR1 and CDR2 from the germline V gene are SGHNT and YYREEE (reference sequence). V lost 1 base to trimming and J lost 0 bases; unmatched junction nucleotides: 3. CDR3 region: CASSLQGGMNTEAFF. The CDR3 DNA reads TGTGCCAGCAGCTTGCAGGGGGGGATGAACACTGAAGCTTTCTTT.